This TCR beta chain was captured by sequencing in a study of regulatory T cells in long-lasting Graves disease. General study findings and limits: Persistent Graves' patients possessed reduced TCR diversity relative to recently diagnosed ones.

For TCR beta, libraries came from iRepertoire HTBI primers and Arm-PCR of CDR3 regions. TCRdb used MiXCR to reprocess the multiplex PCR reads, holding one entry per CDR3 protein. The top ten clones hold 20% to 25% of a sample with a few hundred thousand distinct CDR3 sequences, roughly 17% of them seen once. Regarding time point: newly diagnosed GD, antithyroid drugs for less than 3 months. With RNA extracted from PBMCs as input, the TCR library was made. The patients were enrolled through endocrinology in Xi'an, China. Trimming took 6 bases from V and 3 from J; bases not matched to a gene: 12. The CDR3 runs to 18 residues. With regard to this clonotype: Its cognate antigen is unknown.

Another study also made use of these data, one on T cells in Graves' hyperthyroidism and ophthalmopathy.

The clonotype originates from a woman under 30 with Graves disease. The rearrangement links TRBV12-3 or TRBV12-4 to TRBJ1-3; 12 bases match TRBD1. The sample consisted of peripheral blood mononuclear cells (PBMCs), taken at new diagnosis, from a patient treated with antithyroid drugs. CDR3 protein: CASRLTGGDRGLGNTIYF. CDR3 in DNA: TGTGCCAGCAGACTAACTGGGGGGGACAGGGGGCTTGGAAACACCATATATTTT.